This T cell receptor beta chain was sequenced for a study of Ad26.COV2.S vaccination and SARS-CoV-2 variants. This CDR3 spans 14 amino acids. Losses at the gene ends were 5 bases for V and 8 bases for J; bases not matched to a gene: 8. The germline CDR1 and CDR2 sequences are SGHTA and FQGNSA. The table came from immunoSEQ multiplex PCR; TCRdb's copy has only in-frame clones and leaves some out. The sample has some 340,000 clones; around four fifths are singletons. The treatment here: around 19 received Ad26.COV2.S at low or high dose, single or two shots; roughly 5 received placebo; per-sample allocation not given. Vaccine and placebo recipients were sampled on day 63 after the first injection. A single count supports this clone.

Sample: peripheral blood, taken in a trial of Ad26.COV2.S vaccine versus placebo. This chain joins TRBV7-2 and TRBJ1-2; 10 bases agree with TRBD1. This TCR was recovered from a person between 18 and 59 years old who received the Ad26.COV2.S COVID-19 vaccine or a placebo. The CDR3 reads CASSPTRTGGGYTF. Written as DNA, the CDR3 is TGTGCCAGCAGCCCGACCCGGACAGGGGGAGGCTACACCTTC.